The 15 T cell receptor beta chains below all came from one sample that was sequenced in a study of cytomegalovirus exposure and HLA in healthy donors. With 60 Vbeta and 13 Jbeta primers, the PCR was carried out. The repertoire was sequenced with immunoSEQ multiplex PCR; TCRdb's copy has only in-frame clones and lacks some. The sample has some 120,000 clones; more than 80% are singletons. Material for sequencing was PBMCs. The source is a male donor in good health and CMV-seronegative.

This clone was counted between two and nine times. A junction end diverges from the germline sequence, so it may reflect a read error. In DNA, the CDR3 is TGTTCCAGCAGCCCCTCGTGGGACAGGAACTTCTATGGCTACACCTTC. It codes for CSSSPSWDRNFYGYTF. The genes are TRBV7-9 and TRBJ1-2, with 8 positions matching TRBD1. Germline V gene data show CDR1 as SEHNR and CDR2 as FQNEAQ (reference sequence). The CDR3 extends over 16 amino acids.

V usage is TRBV11-2 and J usage is TRBJ1-5, with D tentatively TRBD1 (6 bases). Between the trimmed V and J ends, which lost 5 bases and 9 bases, there was a span of 11 bases. CDR1 SGHAT and CDR2 FQNNGV come from the germline V gene. The CDR3 has 12 residues. The CDR3 DNA sequence: TGTGCCAGCAGCGCCCCACAGGGGCCCCAGCATTTT. It translates to CASSAPQGPQHF.

The V and J genes are TRBV7-2 and TRBJ2-5; tentative D call: TRBD2 (6 bases). Trimming left V 3 bases short and J 5 bases short, with 16 bases between. The V gene's germline CDR1 is SGHTA and CDR2 FQGNSA. The CDR3 is 15 residues long. CDR3 nucleotides: TGTGCCAGCAGCTTTATGCCGGGAGCCTTTGAGACCCAGTACTTC. Translating it yields CASSFMPGAFETQYF. Looking up the rest from reference TRBV7-2 and TRBJ2-5 gives the full variable domain: GAGVSQSPSNKVTEKGKDVELRCDPISGHTALYWYRQSLGQGLEFLIYFQGNSAPDKSGLPSDRFSAERTGGSVSTLTIQRTQQEDSAVYLCASSFMPGAFETQYFGPGTRLLVL.

V and J are TRBV19 and TRBJ2-1; the D gene is possibly TRBD1 (5 bases). CDR1 is LNHDA and CDR2 is SQIVND in the germline V gene (reference sequence). The ends were cut back, 9 bases at V and 0 bases at J, with 15 bases in the middle. The CDR3 is made up of 15 amino acids. The chain's CDR3 is CASDSEPSSYNEQFF. In DNA, the CDR3 is TGTGCCAGCGACAGCGAACCGAGCTCCTACAATGAGCAGTTCTTC.

The V call is TRBV9, the J call TRBJ2-5; D is possibly TRBD2 (7 bases). This CDR3 spans 14 amino acids. V lost 3 bases, J lost 5 bases, and 14 bases lay in between. CDR1 and CDR2 (germline): SGDLS, YYNGEE. The CDR3 region is CASSGGGRGETQYF. The CDR3 coding sequence is TGTGCCAGCAGCGGTGGGGGGCGGGGGGAGACCCAGTACTTC.

The V call is TRBV5-1, the J call TRBJ2-5; D gene uncertain. Germline assignment: CDR1 SGHRS and CDR2 YFSETQ. The CDR3 runs to 12 residues. The V end was cut by 2 bases, the J end by 0 bases, with 2 bases between. CDR3 sequence: CASSFDQETQYF. The CDR3 DNA sequence: TGCGCCAGCAGCTTCGACCAAGAGACCCAGTACTTC.

This rearrangement joins TRBV9 to TRBJ2-3, with 12 bases aligning to TRBD2. The germline V gene encodes CDR1 SGDLS and CDR2 YYNGEE. The CDR3 loop spans 17 amino acids. V dropped 0 bases and J dropped 3; count of bases not matched to a gene: 5. The CDR3 DNA follows: TGTGCCAGCAGCGTAGGACTAGCGGGGGCAATAACAGATACGCAGTATTTT. It encodes CASSVGLAGAITDTQYF.

The rearrangement links TRBV2 to TRBJ2-3; 8 positions agree with TRBD2. This CDR3 contains 16 residues. CDR1 is SNHLY, CDR2 FYNNEI, per germline. V lost 6 bases and J lost 0; bases outside the gene matches: 8. The CDR3 loop is CASSLSSGSSTDTQYF. The CDR3 DNA follows: TGTGCCAGCAGCTTATCTAGCGGGTCTAGCACAGATACGCAGTATTTT.

V is TRBV4-1 and J is TRBJ1-2; 9 positions match TRBD1. CDR3 length: 15 amino acids. Germline trimming cut 3 bases from V and 1 base from J; bases unmatched to any gene: 3. CDR1 is MGHRA, CDR2 YSYEKL, per germline. The CDR3 DNA is TGCGCCAGCAGCCATCCGGGACAGGGTAACTATGGCTACACCTTC. Translating it yields CASSHPGQGNYGYTF.

A few counts support this clone. This chain connects TRBV27 to TRBJ1-1; 8 nucleotides match TRBD1. CDR1 MNHEY and CDR2 SMNVEV come from the germline V gene (reference sequence). The junction had 4 bases not matched to a gene; V was cut back by 2 bases and J by 5 bases. The CDR3 length is 14 residues. CDR3: CASSLQGAGTEAFF. The CDR3 coding sequence is TGTGCCAGCAGTTTACAGGGGGCAGGAACTGAAGCTTTCTTT.

V is TRBV14 and J is TRBJ2-3; 7 nucleotides line up with TRBD1. With the DNA end fitting TRBJ1-5 better, the J assignment may be wrong. The CDR3 spans 15 residues. Germline V gene sequence: CDR1 SGHDN, CDR2 FVKESK. The CDR3 region has the DNA TGTGCCAGCAGCGATCGGGGTAGCGGGACAGATACGCAGCATTTT. The encoded protein is CASSDRGSGTDTQHF.

This rearrangement joins TRBV18 to TRBJ2-1; 12 bases align to TRBD1. CDR1 KGHSH and CDR2 LQKENI come from the germline V gene. Trimming cost V 3 bases and J 4 bases; bases outside gene matches: 4. The CDR3 totals 16 residues. This CDR3 reads CASSPGGQGAYNEQFF. The CDR3 DNA is TGTGCCAGCTCACCTGGGGGACAGGGGGCGTACAATGAGCAGTTCTTC.

The V and J genes are TRBV2 and TRBJ2-1, with 7 positions matching TRBD2. With V trimmed by 2 bases and J by 3 bases, 4 bases remained unmatched. Germline CDR1 is SNHLY and CDR2 is FYNNEI. CDR3 length: 15 amino acids. This CDR3 is CASSEPSGYYNEQFF. As DNA, the CDR3 is TGTGCCAGCAGTGAACCTAGCGGCTACTACAATGAGCAGTTCTTC.

The CDR3: CASSLEGGPHNEQFF. CDR3 coding DNA: TGCGCCAGCAGCTTGGAAGGGGGCCCCCACAATGAGCAGTTCTTC. V gene TRBV5-1 combines with J gene TRBJ2-1; TRBD1 aligns across 7 bases. The CDR3 consists of 15 residues. In germline, CDR1 is SGHRS, CDR2 YFSETQ. After removal of 0 bases from V and 5 bases from J, the junction contained 5 bases not matched to a gene.

This clone was recorded only once. This sequence joins TRBV7-2 and TRBJ2-5; possible D gene TRBD1, 6 bases. This CDR3 spans 14 amino acids. The germline CDR1 and CDR2 sequences are SGHTA and FQGNSA. The V and J ends lost 3 bases and 5 bases respectively, with 13 bases between them. For the CDR3, the DNA is TGTGCCAGCAGCTTCCGGGACACGGGTGAGACCCAGTACTTC. Its protein is CASSFRDTGETQYF.